This TCR beta chain emerged from a study of cytomegalovirus exposure and HLA in healthy donors. In the study overall: Drawn from HLA-typed donors, roughly 87 million unique TCRs were held in an early data release. Within the Caucasian-associated ancestry cluster were 65% to 85% of the approximately 370 genotyped donors. Study-wide results and limits: Later analysis indicated greater clonal expansion among HLA-associated TCR beta chains than among equally common other chains. Productive rates of about 87% or about 30% were seen for most TCR beta V segments in an earlier analysis.

Notes on this clone: Its matching antigen is unknown.

PCR involved 60 Vbeta and 13 Jbeta primers. Repertoires were generated with immunoSEQ multiplex PCR, while TCRdb's copy carries only in-frame clones and drops some. The table includes some 130,000 clones, 65% to 85% detected once. The CDR3 runs 16 residues. Per the germline V gene, CDR1 is MDHEN and CDR2 is SYDVKM. After removal of 3 bases from V and 3 bases from J, the junction contained 10 bases not matched to a gene. Sequencing was performed on PBMCs. This receptor was obtained from a boy aged 5-17 years in good health and CMV-seronegative. This sequence joins TRBV28 and TRBJ2-7, with TRBD1 identical over 8 bases. The CDR3 coding sequence is TGTGCCAGCAGTTTCGGAAGGGACAGGAGCGGCTACGAGCAGTACTTC. Protein product: CASSFGRDRSGYEQYF.